Here is one T cell receptor beta chain with its context. Generated by immunoSEQ multiplex PCR, the TCRdb table keeps only in-frame clones and is missing some. The data contain hundreds of thousands of clones, roughly 94% of them singletons. V gave up 2 bases and J gave up 6 bases, with 19 bases separating them. Germline assignment: CDR1 MNHEY and CDR2 SMNVEV (reference sequence). CDR3 length equals 16 residues. This specimen comes from a study of shared T cell receptors in the human thymus. The sequenced sample was thymocytes. The chain joins TRBV27 to TRBJ1-2; the D gene is possibly TRBD1 (6 bases). The receptor comes from a human donor. CDR3 loop: CASSLTGGHQAHGYTF. CDR3 bases: TGTGCCAGCAGTTTAACGGGGGGCCATCAGGCCCATGGCTACACCTTC.